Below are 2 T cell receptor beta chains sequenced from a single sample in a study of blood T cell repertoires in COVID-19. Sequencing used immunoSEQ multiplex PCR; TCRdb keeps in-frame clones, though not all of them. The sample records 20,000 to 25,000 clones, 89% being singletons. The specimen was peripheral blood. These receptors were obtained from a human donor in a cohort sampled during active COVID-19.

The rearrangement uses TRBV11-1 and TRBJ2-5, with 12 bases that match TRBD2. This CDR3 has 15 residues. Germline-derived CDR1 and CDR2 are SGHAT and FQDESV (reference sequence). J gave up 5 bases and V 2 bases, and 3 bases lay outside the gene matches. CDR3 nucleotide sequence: TGTGCCAGCAGCTTAAGACTAGCGGGAGAGGAGACCCAGTACTTC. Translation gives CASSLRLAGEETQYF.

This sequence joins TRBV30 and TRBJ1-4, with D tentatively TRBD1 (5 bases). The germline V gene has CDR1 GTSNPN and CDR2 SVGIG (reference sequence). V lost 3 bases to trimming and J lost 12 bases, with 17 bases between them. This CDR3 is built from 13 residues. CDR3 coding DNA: TGTGCCTGGAGCTTGGGCGGGGCTACGGAACTGTTTTTT. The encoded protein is CAWSLGGATELFF.